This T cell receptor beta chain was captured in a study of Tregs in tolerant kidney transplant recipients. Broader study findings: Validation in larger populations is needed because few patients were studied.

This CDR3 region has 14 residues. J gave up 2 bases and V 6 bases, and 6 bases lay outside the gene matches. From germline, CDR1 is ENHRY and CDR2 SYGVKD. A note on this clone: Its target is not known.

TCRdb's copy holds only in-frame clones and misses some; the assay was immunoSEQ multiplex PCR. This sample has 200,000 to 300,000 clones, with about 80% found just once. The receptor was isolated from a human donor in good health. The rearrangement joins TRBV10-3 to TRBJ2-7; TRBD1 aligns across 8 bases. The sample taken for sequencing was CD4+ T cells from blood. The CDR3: CAISPGQATYEQYF. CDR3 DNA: TGTGCCATCAGCCCGGGACAGGCGACCTACGAGCAGTACTTC.